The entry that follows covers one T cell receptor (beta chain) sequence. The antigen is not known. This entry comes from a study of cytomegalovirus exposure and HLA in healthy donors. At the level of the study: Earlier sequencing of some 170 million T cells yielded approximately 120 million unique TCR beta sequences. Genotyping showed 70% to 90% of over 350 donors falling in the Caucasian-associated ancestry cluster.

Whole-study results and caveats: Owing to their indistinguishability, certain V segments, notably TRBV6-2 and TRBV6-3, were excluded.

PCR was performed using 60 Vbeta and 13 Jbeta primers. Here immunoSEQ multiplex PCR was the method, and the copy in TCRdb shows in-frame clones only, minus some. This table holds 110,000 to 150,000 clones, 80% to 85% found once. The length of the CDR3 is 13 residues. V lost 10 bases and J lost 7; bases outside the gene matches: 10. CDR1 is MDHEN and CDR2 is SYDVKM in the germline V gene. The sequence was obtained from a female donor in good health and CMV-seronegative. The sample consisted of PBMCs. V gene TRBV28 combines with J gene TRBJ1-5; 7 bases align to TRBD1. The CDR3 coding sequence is TGTGCCACCAACAGGGGAAGGGCGCAGCCCCAGCATTTT. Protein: CATNRGRAQPQHF.